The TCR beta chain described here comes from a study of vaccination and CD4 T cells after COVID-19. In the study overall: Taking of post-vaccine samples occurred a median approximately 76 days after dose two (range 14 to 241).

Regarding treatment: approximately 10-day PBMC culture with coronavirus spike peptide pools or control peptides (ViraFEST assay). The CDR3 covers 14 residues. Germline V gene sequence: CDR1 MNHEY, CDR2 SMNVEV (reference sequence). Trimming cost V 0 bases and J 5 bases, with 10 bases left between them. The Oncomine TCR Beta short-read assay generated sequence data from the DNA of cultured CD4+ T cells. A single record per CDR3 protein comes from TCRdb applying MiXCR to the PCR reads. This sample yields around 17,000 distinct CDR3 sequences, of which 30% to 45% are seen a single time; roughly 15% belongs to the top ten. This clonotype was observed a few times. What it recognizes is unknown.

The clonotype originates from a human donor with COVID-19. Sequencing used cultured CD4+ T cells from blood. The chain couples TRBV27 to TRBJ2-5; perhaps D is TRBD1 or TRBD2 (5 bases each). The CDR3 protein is CASSLSRGTETQYF. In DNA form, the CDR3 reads TGTGCCAGCAGTTTATCGAGAGGGACGGAGACCCAGTACTTC.